This T cell receptor beta chain is from a study of blood T cell repertoires in COVID-19. Study details: The United States, Italy and Spain were the sources of the acute and convalescent COVID-19 samples. From T cells, B-cell-depleted T cells, or PBMCs came the material, which was cDNA or gDNA.

This CDR3 spans 13 amino acids. Germline CDR1 LNHDA, CDR2 SQIVND (reference sequence). V lost 5 bases to trimming and J lost 12 bases, with 16 bases between them. In the original analysis: Scientists estimated how many nucleated cells there were by amplifying reference gene primers. Sequencing used immunoSEQ multiplex PCR; TCRdb keeps in-frame clones, though not all of them. V, J and clone size derive from that table, while D and trimming were established from the DNA sequence. Among some 300,000 clones listed, around 89% were seen once. This rearrangement joins TRBV19 to TRBJ2-2, with D possibly being TRBD1 (6 bases). Input material: peripheral blood. The origin of this receptor is a woman between 40 and 50 years old with COVID-19, enrolled during active disease. The CDR3 coding sequence is TGTGCCAGTAGTCCGACCAGGGGCCCTAAGCTGTTTTTT. Protein product: CASSPTRGPKLFF.